The clone carrying this T cell receptor (beta chain) was seen repeatedly, ten times or more. Its antigen is unknown. CDR1 is SGHVS, CDR2 FQNEAQ, per germline. Trimming shortened V by 9 bases and J by 5 bases, and 19 bases separated the two germline ends. CDR3 size: 15 residues. Template switching added a universal primer site, and cDNA bore unique molecular identifiers. Each CDR3 protein is one row after TCRdb ran MiXCR on the 5' RACE reads. The data contain about 500,000 distinct CDR3 sequences, over 11% of them singletons. This sample stems from a study of identical twins. Overall study results and limits: Cross-sectional statistics, not tracking of the same donors, supported the conclusions. Models, which agreed with sharing between unrelated individuals, nonetheless underestimated the out-of-frame TCR alpha sharing seen in monozygotic twins.

These records were also assigned to another study, of yellow fever vaccine responses in identical twins. That paper states: After vaccination, twins' T cell response reportedly seemed partly convergent, partly personalized.

The sequenced sample consisted of CD4+ T cells sorted from blood. The chain is built from TRBV7-8 and TRBJ2-2; a possible D gene is TRBD2 (6 bases). The TCR was taken from a woman aged 18-30 years in good health. DNA for the CDR3: TGTGCCAGTTCTCCCACGGGAGTGGGTACCGGGGAGCTGTTTTTT. It codes for CASSPTGVGTGELFF.